The next 23 T cell receptor delta chains were all read from a single sample in a study of gamma-delta T cells after stem cell transplantation. TCRdb re-analyzed the RT-PCR reads via CATT. The sample shows around 1,800 delta-chain clones, roughly a sixth of them seen only once. Sequences were obtained from gamma-delta T cells. These TCRs come from a human donor. It is not recorded whose cells these are; they may come from a transplant donor.

This clone is judged large. The sample contains more than one DNA sequence encoding this CDR3. The chain employs TRDV1 and TRDJ1, with 10 bases lining up with TRDD3. The J segment lost 4 bases and the V segment lost 2 bases, leaving 25 bases of the junction unmatched. Looked up from germline, CDR1 is TSWWSYY and CDR2 is QGS. There are 22 residues in the CDR3. CDR3 loop: CALGEIWEAMDEDWGIVDKLIF. The CDR3 coding sequence is TGTGCTCTTGGGGAAATCTGGGAGGCGATGGATGAGGACTGGGGGATTGTCGATAAACTCATCTTT.

In its sample, this clone was seen a few times. Because the CDR3's place on the DNA is in doubt, the DNA is left out and the CDR3 is given as listed by TCRdb. The chain uses TRAV29/DV5 and TRDJ1; the table calls TRDD3, which could not be checked here. Germline lookup yields CDR1 NSMFDY and CDR2 ISSIKDK. The CDR3 adds up to 19 amino acids, both ends counted. The CDR3 here is CSVLLCSKRRGMPKGVLIF.

As concerns this clone: Since a far larger clone is one base different, this is likely a read error. This specimen includes other DNA sequences encoding the same CDR3. V is TRDV2 and J is TRDJ1; 11 bases are shared with TRDD3. CDR1 GEAIGNYY and CDR2 EKD come from the germline V gene. The CDR3 is made up of 18 amino acids. With 0 bases clipped from V and 2 bases from J, the junction kept 10 bases outside the gene matches. CDR3 nucleotides: TGTGCCTGTGACACCCTAAAATTATTGGGGGATACGACCGATAAACTCATCTTT. The encoded protein is CACDTLKLLGDTTDKLIF.

With regard to this clone: This may come from a read error, since a much larger clone is one base off. The V gene is TRDV1, the J gene TRDJ1; 8 positions agree with TRDD3. This CDR3 region has 25 residues. The V gene's germline CDR1 is TSWWSYY and CDR2 QGS. The CDR3 sequence is CAIGELPLYWGFKGAMPSSIDKLIF. The CDR3 nucleotides read TGTGCTATTGGGGAACTACCTCTGTACTGGGGGTTTAAGGGGGCTATGCCCTCGAGCATCGATAAACTCATCTTT.

This clone was found a few times. A single base is all that separates this from a far larger clone, so a read error is likely. The sample has other DNA sequences that encode this CDR3 too. The CDR3 protein is CASGDSTPTGVMANTDKLIF. CDR3 in DNA: TGTGCTTCAGGGGACTCTACGCCGACTGGGGTGATGGCCAACACCGATAAACTCATCTTT. The gene calls are TRDV3 and TRDJ1, with 7 nucleotides matching TRDD3. Germline loops: CDR1 TVYSNPD, CDR2 GDNSRS (reference sequence). There are 20 residues in the CDR3.

To note about this clone: The germline gene is not matched at one end of the junction; a read error may be the cause. J is TRDJ1 and V is TRDV1, with D perhaps being TRDD2 or TRDD3 (5 bases each). The CDR3 consists of 22 residues. Germline CDR1 and CDR2: TSWWSYY and QGS. Written as DNA, the CDR3 is TGTGCTATTGGGGAAACCCTTTTTACCAGCCGGGATTCCTCCCCGTACACCGATAAACTCATCTTT. Amino acid sequence: CAIGETLFTSRDSSPYTDKLIF.

This clone was observed a handful of times. The protein held in TCRdb is that of a much larger clone and does not match this DNA's translation at residue 7, likely because of a read error; the protein shown is translated from the DNA. The V call is TRDV3, the J call TRDJ1, with 7 positions matching TRDD3. Germline CDR1 reads TVYSNPD; CDR2 reads GDNSRS (reference sequence). This CDR3 spans 20 amino acids. The V segment lost 4 bases and the J segment 0 bases; nucleotides outside the gene matches: 26. The CDR3 protein is CASGDSAPTGVMANTDKLIF. As DNA, the CDR3 is TGTGCCTCAGGGGACTCTGCGCCGACTGGGGTGATGGCCAACACCGATAAACTCATCTTT.

On this clone: A clone one base away is much larger, so this may be a read error. The CDR3 loop reads CALGWKLRDPYTDKLIF. The CDR3 nucleotides are TGTGCTCTTGGATGGAAACTGAGGGATCCCTACACCGATAAACTCATCTTT. V gene TRDV1 combines with J gene TRDJ1, with D possibly being TRDD3 (5 bases). The germline gives CDR1 TSWWSYY, CDR2 QGS. This CDR3 has 17 residues. The V gene lost 6 bases and the J gene lost 0 bases, with 20 bases spanning the gap.

As regards this clone: The likely explanation is a read error, given a far larger clone one base away. CDR3 sequence reads: CALGLPAREAFSYKGGYAAHQYTDKLIF. The CDR3 DNA reads as TGTGCTCTTGGGCTCCCAGCGCGGGAGGCCTTCTCCTATAAAGGGGGATACGCAGCTCATCAATACACCGATAAACTCATCTTT. The genes are TRDV1 and TRDJ1; 10 nucleotides match TRDD3. CDR1 is TSWWSYY, CDR2 QGS, per germline. J was trimmed by 0 bases and V by 5 bases; bases with no gene match: 42. CDR3 length equals 28 residues.

About this clone: TCRdb shows a much larger clone's protein in place of this DNA's translation, and the two differ at residue 11, likely through a read error; the protein shown is translated from the DNA. The V and J genes are TRDV2 and TRDJ1; TRDD3 agrees at 7 bases. The V gene's germline CDR1 is GEAIGNYY and CDR2 EKD. Trimming cost V 1 base and J 6 bases; bases outside gene matches: 16. This CDR3 comprises 17 residues. The CDR3 protein is CACDTLGGLGNQYKLIF. The CDR3 nucleotides are TGTGCCTGTGACACTTTGGGCGGACTGGGGAACCAGTATAAACTCATCTTT.

On this clone itself: TCRdb pairs this DNA with a much larger clone's protein that differs at residue 10, likely a read error; the protein shown was translated from the DNA. The chain links TRDV2 to TRDJ3, with D possibly being TRDD3 (5 bases). With 0 bases removed from V and 2 bases from J, the gap between germline ends came to 13 bases. CDR1 and CDR2 from the germline V gene are GEAIGNYY and EKD. The CDR3 has 18 residues. The CDR3 spells CACDTGMTNPWDTRQMFF. The CDR3 coding sequence is TGTGCCTGTGACACCGGGATGACGAACCCCTGGGACACCCGACAGATGTTTTTC.

This clone came up a few times. This CDR3 is also generated by other DNA sequences in the sample. The rearrangement uses TRDV2 and TRDJ1; 12 nucleotides agree with TRDD3. Germline values: CDR1 GEAIGNYY, CDR2 EKD. The CDR3 extends over 21 amino acids. The trim removed 0 bases at V and 0 bases at J, leaving 16 bases unmatched. CDR3 coding DNA: TGTGCCTGTGACACCGTCACTGGGGGATACAACGTGACTTCTTACACCGATAAACTCATCTTT. Its translation: CACDTVTGGYNVTSYTDKLIF.

This clone rates as medium-sized. The J gene is TRDJ1, the V gene TRDV2; possible D gene TRDD3, 6 bases. Per the germline V gene, CDR1 is GEAIGNYY and CDR2 is EKD. This CDR3 has 20 residues. The V and J ends lost 3 bases and 1 base respectively, with 29 bases between them. For the CDR3, the DNA is TGTGCCTGTGACGGCCCCGTCGGTGGGGGCCCTAAGGGCACCACCGATAAACTCATCTTT. Translating gives CACDGPVGGGPKGTTDKLIF.

Points on this clone: A read error is likely here: a far larger clone is one base away. The sample has other DNA sequences that encode this CDR3 too. The gene calls are TRDV2 and TRDJ1; TRDD3 aligns across 9 bases. The V and J ends lost 0 bases and 5 bases, in that order; junction bases with no gene match: 6. Germline V gives CDR1 GEAIGNYY, CDR2 EKD. The CDR3 runs to 15 residues. CDR3 sequence: CACDTVGDKTDKLIF. The CDR3 DNA is TGTGCCTGTGACACCGTGGGGGATAAAACTGATAAACTCATCTTT.

This clone was detected only once. Sequence at one end of the junction differs from germline and may be a read error. The J gene is TRDJ1, the V gene TRDV1, with TRDD3 identical over 13 bases. CDR1 and CDR2 from the germline V gene are TSWWSYY and QGS. The length of the CDR3 is 29 residues. The CDR3 sequence is CAIGENESFLLGERYWGIRRNWRSDKLIF. CDR3 sequence (DNA): TGTGCTATTGGGGAAAACGAATCTTTCCTACTTGGGGAGCGGTACTGGGGGATACGGAGGAACTGGCGTTCCGATAAACTCATCTTT.

V gene TRDV2 combines with J gene TRDJ1; 9 bases match TRDD3. The CDR3 spans 17 residues. The V and J ends lost 1 base and 1 base, in that order; junction bases with no gene match: 9. CDR1 is GEAIGNYY, CDR2 EKD, per germline. The CDR3 protein is CACDTGDTGPSTDKLIF. The CDR3 nucleotides read TGTGCCTGTGACACTGGGGATACGGGCCCTTCCACCGATAAACTCATCTTT.

This clone has just a few counts. It differs at one base from a far larger clone, so likely a read error. Other DNA sequences within the sample encode an identical CDR3. The V call is TRDV2, the J call TRDJ1; TRDD3 matches 12 bases. V dropped 1 base and J dropped 0; count of bases not matched to a gene: 2. CDR3 length: 16 amino acids. Germline V gene lookup returns CDR1 GEAIGNYY and CDR2 EKD. The CDR3 DNA reads TGTGCCTGTGACACTCTGGGGGATACGTACACCGATAAACTCATCTTT. This codes for CACDTLGDTYTDKLIF.

This clone was seen more than once but under ten times. The chain uses TRDV1 and TRDJ1; TRDD3 matches 10 bases. Looked up from germline, CDR1 is TSWWSYY and CDR2 is QGS. Losses at the gene ends were 1 base for V and 0 bases for J; bases not matched to a gene: 20. The CDR3 runs to 22 residues. CDR3 protein: CALGEPPVVSGGYRGYTDKLIF. In nucleotides, the CDR3 is TGTGCTCTTGGGGAACCGCCCGTTGTCAGTGGGGGATACAGAGGGTACACCGATAAACTCATCTTT.

This clone qualifies as medium-sized. The chain uses TRDV1 and TRDJ1; 10 bases are shared with TRDD3. The length of the CDR3 is 21 residues. The V gene end was trimmed by 0 bases and the J gene end by 0 bases; junction bases not matched to a gene: 16. Germline V gene sequence: CDR1 TSWWSYY, CDR2 QGS. Here the CDR3 DNA reads TGTGCTCTTGGGGAACTGTGGCTATCGTACTGGGGGATTGGGTACACCGATAAACTCATCTTT. Translating it yields CALGELWLSYWGIGYTDKLIF.

This clone was seen more than once but under ten times. The CDR3 DNA sequence: TGTGCTCTTGGGGAACTCTCCGGATGGGGGAGAAAGCCGTACACCGATAAACTCATCTTT. Protein: CALGELSGWGRKPYTDKLIF. The V gene is TRDV1, the J gene TRDJ1, with 7 bases fitting TRDD3. Per germline, CDR1 TSWWSYY and CDR2 QGS. CDR3 size: 20 residues. Germline trimming cut 0 bases from V and 0 bases from J; bases unmatched to any gene: 16.

This clone occurred a few times. This DNA translates differently at residue 13 from the TCRdb protein, which is that of a much larger clone; a read error is likely, and the protein shown is the DNA's own translation. The chain links TRDV1 to TRDJ1; 9 nucleotides line up with TRDD2. The CDR3 contains 19 residues. V was clipped by 4 bases and J by 3 bases; unmatched bases: 18. The germline CDR1 and CDR2 sequences are TSWWSYY and QGS. CDR3 region: CALGVSLPTWGTLPDKLIF. The CDR3 bases are TGTGCTCTTGGGGTCAGCCTTCCTACTTGGGGGACACTTCCCGATAAACTCATCTTT.

The genes are TRDV2 and TRDJ1, with 8 bases aligning to TRDD3. The CDR3 sequence is 18 residues long. V lost 0 bases to trimming and J lost 0 bases; unmatched junction nucleotides: 11. Germline CDR1 GEAIGNYY, CDR2 EKD. Here the CDR3 DNA reads TGTGCCTGTGACACCGTCCGTGGGGGATCCCCTAACACCGATAAACTCATCTTT. It translates to CACDTVRGGSPNTDKLIF.

This clone is medium-sized in the sample. The V gene is TRDV2, the J gene TRDJ1; 10 positions agree with TRDD3. Unmatched junction bases numbered 9, after V lost 3 bases and J lost 0 bases. CDR3 length: 17 residues. The germline V gene has CDR1 GEAIGNYY and CDR2 EKD. The CDR3 loop is CACDLVGDTRNTDKLIF. Written as DNA, the CDR3 is TGTGCCTGTGACTTGGTGGGGGATACCCGAAACACCGATAAACTCATCTTT.